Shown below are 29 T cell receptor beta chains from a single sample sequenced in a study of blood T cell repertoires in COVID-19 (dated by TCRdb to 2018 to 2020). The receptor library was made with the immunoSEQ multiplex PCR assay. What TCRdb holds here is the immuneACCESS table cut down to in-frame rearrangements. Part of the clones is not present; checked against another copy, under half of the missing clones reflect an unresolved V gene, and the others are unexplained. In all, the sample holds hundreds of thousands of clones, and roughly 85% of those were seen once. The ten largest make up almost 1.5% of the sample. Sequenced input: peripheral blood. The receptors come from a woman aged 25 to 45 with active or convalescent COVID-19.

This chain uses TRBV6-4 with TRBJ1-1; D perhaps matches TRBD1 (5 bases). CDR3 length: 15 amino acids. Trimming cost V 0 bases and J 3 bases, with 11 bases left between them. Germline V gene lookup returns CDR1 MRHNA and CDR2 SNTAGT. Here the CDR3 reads CASSDSIRGDTEAFF. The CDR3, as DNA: TGTGCCAGCAGTGACTCGATACGGGGGGACACTGAAGCTTTCTTT.

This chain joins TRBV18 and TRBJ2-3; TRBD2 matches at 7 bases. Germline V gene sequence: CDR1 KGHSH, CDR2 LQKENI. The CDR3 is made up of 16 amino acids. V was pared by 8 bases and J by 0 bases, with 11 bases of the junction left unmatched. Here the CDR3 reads CASDRAGRGSTDTQYF. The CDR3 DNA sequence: TGTGCCAGCGACCGGGCAGGGAGGGGAAGCACAGATACGCAGTATTTT. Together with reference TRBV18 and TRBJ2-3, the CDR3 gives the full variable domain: NAGVMQNPRHLVRRRGQEARLRCSPMKGHSHVYWYRQLPEEGLKFMVYLQKENIIDESGMPKERFSAEFPKEGPSILRIQQVVRGDSAAYFCASDRAGRGSTDTQYFGPGTRLTVL.

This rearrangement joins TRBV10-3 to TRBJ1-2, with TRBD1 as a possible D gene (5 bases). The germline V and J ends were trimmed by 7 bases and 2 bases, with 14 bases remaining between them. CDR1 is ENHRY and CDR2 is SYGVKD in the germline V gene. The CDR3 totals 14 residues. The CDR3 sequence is CAITPGQANYGYTF. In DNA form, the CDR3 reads TGTGCCATCACTCCAGGGCAGGCGAACTATGGCTACACCTTC.

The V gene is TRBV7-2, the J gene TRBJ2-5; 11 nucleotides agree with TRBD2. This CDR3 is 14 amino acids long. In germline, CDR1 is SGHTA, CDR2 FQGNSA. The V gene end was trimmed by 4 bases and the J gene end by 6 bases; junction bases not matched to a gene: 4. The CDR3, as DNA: TGTGCCAGCAGCTATAGCGGGGGGGCGAAGACCCAGTACTTC. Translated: CASSYSGGAKTQYF.

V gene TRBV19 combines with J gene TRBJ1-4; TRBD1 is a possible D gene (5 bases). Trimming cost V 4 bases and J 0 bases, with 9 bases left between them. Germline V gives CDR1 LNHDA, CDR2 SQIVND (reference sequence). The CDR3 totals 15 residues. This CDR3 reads CASSTLTATNEKLFF. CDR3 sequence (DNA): TGTGCCAGTAGTACACTGACAGCAACTAATGAAAAACTGTTTTTT.

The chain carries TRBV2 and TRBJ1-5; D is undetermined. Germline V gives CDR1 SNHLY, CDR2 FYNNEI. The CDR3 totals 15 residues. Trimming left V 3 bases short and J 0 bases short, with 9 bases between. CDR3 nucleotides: TGTGCCAGCAGTGATGAGGGCAGTAGCAATCAGCCCCAGCATTTT. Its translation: CASSDEGSSNQPQHF. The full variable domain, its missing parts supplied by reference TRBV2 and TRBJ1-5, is EPEVTQTPSHQVTQMGQEVILRCVPISNHLYFYWYRQILGQKVEFLVSFYNNEISEKSEIFDDQFSVERPDGSNFTLKIRSTKLEDSAMYFCASSDEGSSNQPQHFGDGTRLSIL.

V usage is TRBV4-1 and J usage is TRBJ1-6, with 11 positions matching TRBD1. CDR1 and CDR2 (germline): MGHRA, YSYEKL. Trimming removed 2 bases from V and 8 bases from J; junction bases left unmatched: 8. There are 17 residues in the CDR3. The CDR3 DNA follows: TGCGCCAGCAGCCAAACCGGGACAGGGGGTTCGGATTCACCCCTCCACTTT. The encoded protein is CASSQTGTGGSDSPLHF.

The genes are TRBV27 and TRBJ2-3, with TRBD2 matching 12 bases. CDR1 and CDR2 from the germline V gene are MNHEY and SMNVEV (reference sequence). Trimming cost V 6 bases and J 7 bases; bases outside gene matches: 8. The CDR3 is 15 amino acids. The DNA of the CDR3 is TGTGCCAGCAGATTACTAGCGGGAGGCCCCTATACGCAGTATTTT. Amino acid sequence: CASRLLAGGPYTQYF.

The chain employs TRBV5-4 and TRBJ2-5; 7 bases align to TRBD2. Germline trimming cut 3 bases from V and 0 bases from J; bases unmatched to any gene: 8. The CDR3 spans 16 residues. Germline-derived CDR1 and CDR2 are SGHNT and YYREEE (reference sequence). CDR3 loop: CASSWPGRGNQETQYF. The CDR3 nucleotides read TGTGCCAGCAGCTGGCCAGGGCGGGGGAACCAAGAGACCCAGTACTTC.

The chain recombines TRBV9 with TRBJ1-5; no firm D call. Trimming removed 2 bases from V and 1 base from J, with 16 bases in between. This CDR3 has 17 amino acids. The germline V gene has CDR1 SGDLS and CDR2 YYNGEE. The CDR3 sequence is CASSVSTILASNQPQHF. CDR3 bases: TGTGCCAGCAGCGTTTCGACCATATTAGCAAGCAATCAGCCCCAGCATTTT.

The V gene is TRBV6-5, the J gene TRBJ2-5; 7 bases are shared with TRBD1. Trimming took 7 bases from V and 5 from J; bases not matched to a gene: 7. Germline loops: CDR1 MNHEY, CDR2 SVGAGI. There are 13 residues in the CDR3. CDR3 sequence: CASKLTGRETQYF. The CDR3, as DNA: TGTGCCAGCAAACTGACAGGGCGGGAGACCCAGTACTTC.

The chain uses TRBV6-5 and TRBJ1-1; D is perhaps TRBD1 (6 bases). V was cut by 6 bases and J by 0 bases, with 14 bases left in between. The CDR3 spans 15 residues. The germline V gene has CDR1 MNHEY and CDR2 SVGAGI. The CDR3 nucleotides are TGTGCCAGCAGAGGGACAACAGGGATGAACACTGAAGCTTTCTTT. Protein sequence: CASRGTTGMNTEAFF.

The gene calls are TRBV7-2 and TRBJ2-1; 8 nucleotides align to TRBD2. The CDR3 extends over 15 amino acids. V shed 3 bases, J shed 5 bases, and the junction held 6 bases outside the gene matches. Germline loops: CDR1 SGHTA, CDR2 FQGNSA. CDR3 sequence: CASSLAGTSHNEQFF. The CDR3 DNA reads TGTGCCAGCAGCTTGGCCGGGACTAGTCACAATGAGCAGTTCTTC.

The CDR3 reads CARFEFSPSEQYF. CDR3 nucleotide sequence: TGCGCCAGATTCGAGTTTTCCCCCTCCGAGCAGTACTTC. The J gene is TRBJ2-7, the V gene TRBV5-1; D not certain. There are 13 residues in the CDR3. The germline V and J ends were trimmed by 8 bases and 6 bases, with 18 bases remaining between them. Germline V CDR1 and CDR2: SGHRS, YFSETQ. Full variable domain (outside the CDR3, taken from reference TRBV5-1 and TRBJ2-7): KAGVTQTPRYLIKTRGQQVTLSCSPISGHRSVSWYQQTPGQGLQFLFEYFSETQRNKGNFPGRFSGRQFSNSRSEMNVSTLELGDSALYLCARFEFSPSEQYFGPGTRLTVT.

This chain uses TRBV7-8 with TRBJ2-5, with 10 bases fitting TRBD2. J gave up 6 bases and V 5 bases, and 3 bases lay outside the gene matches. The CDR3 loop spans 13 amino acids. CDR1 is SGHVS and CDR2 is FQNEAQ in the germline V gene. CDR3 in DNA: TGTGCCAGCAGCCCAGCGGGAGGGAAGACCCAGTACTTC. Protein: CASSPAGGKTQYF.

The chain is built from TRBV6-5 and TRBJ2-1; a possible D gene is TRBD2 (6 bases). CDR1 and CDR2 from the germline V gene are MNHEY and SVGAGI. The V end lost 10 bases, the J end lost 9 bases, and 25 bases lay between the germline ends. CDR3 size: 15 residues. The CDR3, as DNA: TGTGCCACGTCCCCGGCCGGGGGTCGGGTGGGTGAGCAGTTCTTC. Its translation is CATSPAGGRVGEQFF.

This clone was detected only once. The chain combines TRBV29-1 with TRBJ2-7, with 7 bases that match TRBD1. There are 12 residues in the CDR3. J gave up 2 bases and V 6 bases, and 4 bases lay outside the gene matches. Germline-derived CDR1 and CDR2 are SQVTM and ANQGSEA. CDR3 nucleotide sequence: TGCAGCGTGGGACAGACAACCTACGAGCAGTACTTC. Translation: CSVGQTTYEQYF.

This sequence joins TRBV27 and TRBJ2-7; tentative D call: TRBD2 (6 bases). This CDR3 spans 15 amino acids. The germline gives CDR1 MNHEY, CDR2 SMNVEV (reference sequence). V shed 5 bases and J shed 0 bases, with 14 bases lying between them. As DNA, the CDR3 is TGTGCCAGCAGTCCCGTGGAGGGACTCTCCTACGAGCAGTACTTC. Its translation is CASSPVEGLSYEQYF.

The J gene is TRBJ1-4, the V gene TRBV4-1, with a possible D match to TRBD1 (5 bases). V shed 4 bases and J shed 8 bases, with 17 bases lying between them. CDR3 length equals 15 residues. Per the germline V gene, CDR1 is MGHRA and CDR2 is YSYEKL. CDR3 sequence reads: CASSLTHQGREKLFF. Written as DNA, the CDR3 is TGCGCCAGCAGCCTGACCCACCAGGGAAGGGAAAAACTGTTTTTT.

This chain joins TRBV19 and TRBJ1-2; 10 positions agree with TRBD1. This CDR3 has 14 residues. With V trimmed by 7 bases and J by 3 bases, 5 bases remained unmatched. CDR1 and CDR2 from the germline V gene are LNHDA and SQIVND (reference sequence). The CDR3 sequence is CASMTGQGDYGYTF. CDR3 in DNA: TGTGCCAGTATGACCGGACAGGGGGACTATGGCTACACCTTC. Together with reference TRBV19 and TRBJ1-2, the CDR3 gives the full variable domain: DGGITQSPKYLFRKEGQNVTLSCEQNLNHDAMYWYRQDPGQGLRLIYYSQIVNDFQKGDIAEGYSVSREKKESFPLTVTSAQKNPTAFYLCASMTGQGDYGYTFGSGTRLTVV.

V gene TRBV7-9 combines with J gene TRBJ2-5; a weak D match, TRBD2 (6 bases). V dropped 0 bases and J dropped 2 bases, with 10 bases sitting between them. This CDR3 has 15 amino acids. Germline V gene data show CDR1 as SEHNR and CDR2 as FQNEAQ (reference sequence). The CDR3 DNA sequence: TGTGCCAGCAGCTTAGCGCCGGAGGGGCAAGAGACCCAGTACTTC. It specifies CASSLAPEGQETQYF.

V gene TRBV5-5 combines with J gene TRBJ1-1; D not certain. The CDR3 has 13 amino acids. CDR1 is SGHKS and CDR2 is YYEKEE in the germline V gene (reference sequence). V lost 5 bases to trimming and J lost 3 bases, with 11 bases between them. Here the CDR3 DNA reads TGTGCCAGCAGTAGATACGGGGACACTGAAGCTTTCTTT. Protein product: CASSRYGDTEAFF.

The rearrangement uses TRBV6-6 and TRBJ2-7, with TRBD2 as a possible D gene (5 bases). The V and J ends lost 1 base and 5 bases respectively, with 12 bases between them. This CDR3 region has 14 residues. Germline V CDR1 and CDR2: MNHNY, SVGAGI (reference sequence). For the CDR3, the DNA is TGTGCCAGCAGTTACTTCGAGGGCTCTAACGAGCAGTACTTC. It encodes CASSYFEGSNEQYF.

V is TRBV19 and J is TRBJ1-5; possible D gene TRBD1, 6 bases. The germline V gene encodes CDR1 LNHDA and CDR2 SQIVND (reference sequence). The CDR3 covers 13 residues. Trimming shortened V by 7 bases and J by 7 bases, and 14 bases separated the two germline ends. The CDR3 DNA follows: TGTGCCAGTACCCCACAGGGCGTACAGCCCCAGCATTTT. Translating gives CASTPQGVQPQHF. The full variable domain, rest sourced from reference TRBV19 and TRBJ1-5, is DGGITQSPKYLFRKEGQNVTLSCEQNLNHDAMYWYRQDPGQGLRLIYYSQIVNDFQKGDIAEGYSVSREKKESFPLTVTSAQKNPTAFYLCASTPQGVQPQHFGDGTRLSIL.

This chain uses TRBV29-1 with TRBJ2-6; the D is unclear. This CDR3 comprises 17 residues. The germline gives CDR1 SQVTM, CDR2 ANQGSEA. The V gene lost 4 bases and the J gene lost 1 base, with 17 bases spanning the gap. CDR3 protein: CSVGRSGAPSGANVLTF. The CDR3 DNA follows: TGCAGCGTTGGCCGTTCGGGTGCCCCATCTGGGGCCAACGTCCTGACTTTC.

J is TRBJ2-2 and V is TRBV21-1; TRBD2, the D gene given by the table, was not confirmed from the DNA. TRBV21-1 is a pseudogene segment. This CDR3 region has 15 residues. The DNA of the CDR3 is TGTGCCAGCAGCAAATCGAGAGGGAACACCGGGGAGCTGTTTTTT. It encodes CASSKSRGNTGELFF.

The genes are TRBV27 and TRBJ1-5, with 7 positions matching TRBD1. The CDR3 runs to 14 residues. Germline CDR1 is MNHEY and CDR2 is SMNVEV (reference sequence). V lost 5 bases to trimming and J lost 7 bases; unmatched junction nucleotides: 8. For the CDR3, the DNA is TGTGCCAGCAGTATTGTACAGGGGACCCAGCCCCAGCATTTT. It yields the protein CASSIVQGTQPQHF.

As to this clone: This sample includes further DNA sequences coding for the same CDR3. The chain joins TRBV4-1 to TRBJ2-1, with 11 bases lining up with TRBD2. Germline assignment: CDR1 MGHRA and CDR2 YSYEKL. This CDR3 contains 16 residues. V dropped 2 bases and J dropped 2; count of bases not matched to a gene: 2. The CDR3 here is CASSQPTSGTYNEQFF. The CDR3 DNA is TGCGCCAGCAGCCAACCGACTAGCGGGACCTACAATGAGCAGTTCTTC.

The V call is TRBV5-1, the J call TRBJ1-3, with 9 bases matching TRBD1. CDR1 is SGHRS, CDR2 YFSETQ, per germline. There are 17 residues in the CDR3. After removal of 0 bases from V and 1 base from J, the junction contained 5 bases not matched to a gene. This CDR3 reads CASSLARDRVSGNTIYF. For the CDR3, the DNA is TGCGCCAGCAGCTTGGCCCGGGACAGGGTATCTGGAAACACCATATATTTT. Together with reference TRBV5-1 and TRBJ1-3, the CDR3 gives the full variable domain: KAGVTQTPRYLIKTRGQQVTLSCSPISGHRSVSWYQQTPGQGLQFLFEYFSETQRNKGNFPGRFSGRQFSNSRSEMNVSTLELGDSALYLCASSLARDRVSGNTIYFGEGSWLTVV.